Presented here are 17 T cell receptor beta chains from one specimen sequenced in a study of cytomegalovirus exposure and HLA in healthy donors. With 60 Vbeta and 13 Jbeta primers, the PCR was carried out. The repertoire was sequenced with immunoSEQ multiplex PCR; TCRdb's copy has only in-frame clones and lacks some. The sample lists about 120,000 clones, about 70% occurring once. Sequenced: PBMCs. These receptors all stem from a woman between 35 and 50 years old in good health and CMV-seropositive.

The gene calls are TRBV5-1 and TRBJ2-3; TRBD2 matches at 13 bases. Germline lookup yields CDR1 SGHRS and CDR2 YFSETQ. V lost 4 bases to trimming and J lost 2 bases; unmatched junction nucleotides: 4. The CDR3 totals 16 residues. The CDR3 protein is CASSPGLAGPTDTQYF. DNA for the CDR3: TGCGCCAGCAGCCCGGGACTAGCGGGGCCCACAGATACGCAGTATTTT.

Turning to this clone: Germline and junction disagree at one end, which may indicate a read error. CDR3 protein: CALKPNRVLEHVIF. CDR3 bases: TGTGCCTTAAAACCTAACAGGGTACTCGAGCATGTGATCTTT. This chain connects TRBV30 to TRBJ1-1; a weak D match, TRBD1 (6 bases). This CDR3 has 14 amino acids. Germline V gene data show CDR1 as GTSNPN and CDR2 as SVGIG (reference sequence).

DNA of the CDR3: TGTGCCAGCAGCTTGGAAGTCCGCCCGGGGCGCGGGGCCGAAGCTTTCTTT. This encodes CASSLEVRPGRGAEAFF. The chain has TRBV5-4 and TRBJ1-1; tentatively, D is TRBD1 (5 bases). From germline, CDR1 is SGHNT and CDR2 YYREEE (reference sequence). Trimming pared 0 bases from V and 8 bases from J, leaving 23 bases between. The CDR3 is 17 amino acids.

This clone has just one count. The chain couples TRBV4-2 to TRBJ2-1, with 13 bases lining up with TRBD2. The V and J ends lost 7 bases and 3 bases, in that order; junction bases with no gene match: 9. Germline CDR1 reads LGHNA; CDR2 reads YNFKEQ. The CDR3 has 17 residues. The DNA of the CDR3 is TGTGCCAGCACCGAAGCGGGACTAGCGGGGTTCTACAATGAGCAGTTCTTC. Translating it yields CASTEAGLAGFYNEQFF.

The chain carries TRBV18 and TRBJ2-1, with 11 bases fitting TRBD1. This CDR3 has 15 amino acids. Germline loops: CDR1 KGHSH, CDR2 LQKENI. V dropped 8 bases and J dropped 3; count of bases not matched to a gene: 6. As DNA, the CDR3 is TGTGCCAGCAAAAGCGGGACAGGGGGCTACAATGAGCAGTTCTTC. Amino acids: CASKSGTGGYNEQFF.

This chain links TRBV2 with TRBJ2-3, with 8 bases fitting TRBD2. CDR1 SNHLY and CDR2 FYNNEI come from the germline V gene. V was clipped by 8 bases and J by 0 bases; unmatched bases: 4. CDR3 length: 14 amino acids. The CDR3 sequence: CASLAGPSTDTQYF. The CDR3 DNA reads TGTGCCAGCTTAGCGGGGCCTAGCACAGATACGCAGTATTTT. Drawing the rest from reference TRBV2 and TRBJ2-3, the complete variable domain is EPEVTQTPSHQVTQMGQEVILRCVPISNHLYFYWYRQILGQKVEFLVSFYNNEISEKSEIFDDQFSVERPDGSNFTLKIRSTKLEDSAMYFCASLAGPSTDTQYFGPGTRLTVL.

Concerning this clone: The junction and the germline gene differ at one end; a read error may be behind it. The rearrangement links TRBV7-7 to TRBJ1-1, with D tentatively TRBD1 (5 bases). This CDR3 has 15 residues. Germline V gene lookup returns CDR1 SSHAT and CDR2 FNYEAQ (reference sequence). The CDR3 nucleotides are TGTGCTAGCAGCCCGCCGACAGCTATGAACACTGAAGCTTTCTTT. Translated, it gives CASSPPTAMNTEAFF.

The count of this clone is one. The gene calls are TRBV13 and TRBJ1-2; D possibly corresponds to TRBD1 (5 bases). The V gene lost 0 bases and the J gene lost 7 bases, with 15 bases spanning the gap. There are 15 residues in the CDR3. The germline gives CDR1 PRHDT, CDR2 FYEKMQ (reference sequence). The CDR3 protein is CASSLGRGGKTGYTF. The CDR3, as DNA: TGTGCCAGCAGCTTAGGAAGGGGAGGCAAGACTGGCTACACCTTC.

This chain connects TRBV18 to TRBJ1-6, with TRBD1 as a possible D gene (6 bases). V was trimmed by 4 bases and J by 8 bases, leaving 21 bases between them. This CDR3 comprises 17 residues. Germline CDR1 and CDR2: KGHSH and LQKENI. CDR3 in DNA: TGTGCCAGCTCACAATCTCGTGCAGGGGCTTTGGATTCACCCCTCCACTTT. This translates into CASSQSRAGALDSPLHF.

V gene TRBV29-1 combines with J gene TRBJ2-1; D perhaps matches TRBD2 (6 bases). This CDR3 comprises 13 residues. Germline loops: CDR1 SQVTM, CDR2 ANQGSEA. V was shortened by 0 bases and J by 10 bases, with 13 bases between the two germline ends. CDR3 nucleotide sequence: TGCAGCGTTGAAGATGCTGGGAGGCTCGAGCAGTTCTTC. This translates into CSVEDAGRLEQFF.

The chain links TRBV5-6 to TRBJ2-3; D is unresolved. The CDR3 runs 11 residues. Trimming stripped 0 bases from V and 15 bases from J, with 11 bases between. Per the germline V gene, CDR1 is SGHDT and CDR2 is YYEEEE. The CDR3 bases are TGTGCCAGCAGCTTGGACAGTCGAGAATATTTT. It translates to CASSLDSREYF. The full variable domain, with the rest looked up from reference TRBV5-6 and TRBJ2-3, is DAGVTQSPTHLIKTRGQQVTLRCSPKSGHDTVSWYQQALGQGPQFIFQYYEEEERQRGNFPDRFSGHQFPNYSSELNVNALLLGDSALYLCASSLDSREYFGPGTRLTVL.

The chain recombines TRBV6-5 with TRBJ1-1; 8 nucleotides agree with TRBD1. Germline V gives CDR1 MNHEY, CDR2 SVGAGI. Trimming cost V 2 bases and J 1 base; bases outside gene matches: 6. The CDR3 loop spans 16 amino acids. The CDR3 DNA is TGTGCCAGCAGTTACCGACAGGGGATGGGGAACACTGAAGCTTTCTTT. Amino acid sequence: CASSYRQGMGNTEAFF.

This clone was seen once. This rearrangement joins TRBV27 to TRBJ1-1, with 10 nucleotides matching TRBD1. This CDR3 has 13 amino acids. V shed 5 bases, J shed 8 bases, and the junction held 5 bases outside the gene matches. The germline gives CDR1 MNHEY, CDR2 SMNVEV (reference sequence). CDR3 DNA: TGTGCCAGCAGTCCCCGGGACAGGGGAGAAGCTTTCTTT. Protein: CASSPRDRGEAFF.

The chain employs TRBV11-2 and TRBJ1-5; no reliable D call. CDR1 and CDR2 from the germline V gene are SGHAT and FQNNGV. The V end lost 1 base, the J end lost 2 bases, and 12 bases lay between the germline ends. This CDR3 comprises 16 residues. CDR3 in amino acids: CASSLGSGRGNQPQHF. In DNA form, the CDR3 reads TGTGCCAGCAGCTTAGGCTCTGGGAGGGGCAATCAGCCCCAGCATTTT. Supplemented by reference TRBV11-2 and TRBJ1-5, the full variable domain reads EAGVAQSPRYKIIEKRQSVAFWCNPISGHATLYWYQQILGQGPKLLIQFQNNGVVDDSQLPKDRFSAERLKGVDSTLKIQPAKLEDSAVYLCASSLGSGRGNQPQHFGDGTRLSIL.

The genes are TRBV2 and TRBJ2-7, with TRBD1 matching 10 bases. With V trimmed by 7 bases and J by 5 bases, 11 bases remained unmatched. Germline V CDR1 and CDR2: SNHLY, FYNNEI. CDR3 length equals 15 residues. Written as DNA, the CDR3 is TGTGCCAGCACCCTGGAGGGACAGGGGTCAAACGAGCAGTACTTC. Amino acids: CASTLEGQGSNEQYF.

The J gene is TRBJ1-3, the V gene TRBV4-1; tentatively, D is TRBD1 (5 bases). This CDR3 is 17 amino acids long. Trimming took off 0 bases at V and 0 bases at J, with 12 bases between the two ends. Germline V gene sequence: CDR1 MGHRA, CDR2 YSYEKL. The CDR3 DNA sequence: TGCGCCAGCAGCCAAGACACAGGCCTACTCTCTGGAAACACCATATATTTT. Its protein is CASSQDTGLLSGNTIYF.

The rearrangement links TRBV5-1 to TRBJ1-4, with 9 bases fitting TRBD1. The CDR3 sequence is 16 residues long. V lost 5 bases and J lost 3; bases outside the gene matches: 8. In germline, CDR1 is SGHRS, CDR2 YFSETQ. The CDR3 bases are TGCGCCAGCAGACCGGGACAGGGAAGTCCTAATGAAAAACTGTTTTTT. It translates to CASRPGQGSPNEKLFF.